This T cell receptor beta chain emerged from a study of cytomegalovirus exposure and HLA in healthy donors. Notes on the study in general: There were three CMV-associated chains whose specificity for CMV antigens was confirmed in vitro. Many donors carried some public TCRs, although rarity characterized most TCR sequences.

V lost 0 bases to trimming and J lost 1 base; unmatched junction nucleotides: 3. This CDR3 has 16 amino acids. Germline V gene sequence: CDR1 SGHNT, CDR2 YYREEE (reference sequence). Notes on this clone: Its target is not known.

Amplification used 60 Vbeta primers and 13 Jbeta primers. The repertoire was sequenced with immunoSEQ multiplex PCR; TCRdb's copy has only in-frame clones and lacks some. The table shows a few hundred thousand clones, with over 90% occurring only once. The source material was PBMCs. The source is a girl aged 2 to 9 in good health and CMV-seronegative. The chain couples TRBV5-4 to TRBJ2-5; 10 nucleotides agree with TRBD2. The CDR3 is CASSLGTSGTQETQYF. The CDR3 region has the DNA TGTGCCAGCAGCTTGGGAACTAGCGGGACCCAAGAGACCCAGTACTTC. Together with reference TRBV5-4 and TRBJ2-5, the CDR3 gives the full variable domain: ETGVTQSPTHLIKTRGQQVTLRCSSQSGHNTVSWYQQALGQGPQFIFQYYREEENGRGNFPPRFSGLQFPNYSSELNVNALELDDSALYLCASSLGTSGTQETQYFGPGTRLLVL.